A single sample gave rise to the 8 T cell receptor beta chains below, sequenced in a study of neurological immune-mediated disorders. Using its own MiXCR run on the 5' RACE reads, TCRdb lists one record per CDR3 protein. Among around 29,000 distinct CDR3 sequences listed, about 12% were seen once. Sequencing was done on a sample of PBMCs. All receptors derive from a woman aged 60-75 years in good health.

The chain carries TRBV20-1 and TRBJ2-5; D may be TRBD1 (6 bases). The V gene lost 2 bases and the J gene lost 0 bases, with 10 bases spanning the gap. In germline, CDR1 is DFQATT, CDR2 SNEGSKA (reference sequence). This CDR3 is 14 amino acids long. In DNA form, the CDR3 reads TGCAGTGCTAGATGGCAGGGGTACCAAGAGACCCAGTACTTC. Translating gives CSARWQGYQETQYF.

This clonotype showed up many times. The chain is built from TRBV4-2 and TRBJ2-7, with 10 bases that match TRBD2. The CDR3 consists of 16 residues. CDR1 LGHNA and CDR2 YNFKEQ come from the germline V gene. After removal of 2 bases from V and 4 bases from J, the junction contained 8 bases not matched to a gene. CDR3 amino acids: CASSQSPASGSYEQYF. The CDR3 DNA is TGTGCCAGCAGCCAAAGCCCCGCTAGCGGGAGTTACGAGCAGTACTTC.

This clonotype was seen repeatedly, ten times or more. The chain carries TRBV21-1 and TRBJ1-5; the D call TRBD1 from the table was never checked on the DNA. TRBV21-1 is a listed pseudogene. The CDR3 is made up of 15 amino acids. The CDR3 bases are TGTGCCAGCAGCAAAGAGGTAGGGGGCGGTCAGCCCCAGCATTTT. Its protein product is CASSKEVGGGQPQHF.

Ten or more counts support this clonotype. V usage is TRBV20-1 and J usage is TRBJ2-1; D is perhaps TRBD1 or TRBD2 (5 bases each). This CDR3 region has 14 residues. Germline loops: CDR1 DFQATT, CDR2 SNEGSKA (reference sequence). Trimming left V 2 bases short and J 6 bases short, with 14 bases between. The CDR3 region has the DNA TGCAGTGCTAGATCCGGGACCGAGCTCAATGAGCAGTTCTTC. It specifies CSARSGTELNEQFF.

In this sample, this clonotype turned up many times. The genes are TRBV20-1 and TRBJ2-1, with 11 bases matching TRBD2. CDR1 is DFQATT and CDR2 is SNEGSKA in the germline V gene (reference sequence). The CDR3 runs to 17 residues. V shed 1 base and J 0 bases; nucleotides not matched to a gene: 5. CDR3 nucleotide sequence: TGCAGTGCTAGAGCCCTACTAGCGGGGGCCTCCTACAATGAGCAGTTCTTC. Protein sequence: CSARALLAGASYNEQFF.

This clonotype was counted at least ten times. J is TRBJ2-2 and V is TRBV11-2, with 10 bases that match TRBD2. The germline V gene encodes CDR1 SGHAT and CDR2 FQNNGV. With 2 bases clipped from V and 1 base from J, the junction kept 13 bases outside the gene matches. This CDR3 comprises 20 residues. The CDR3 sequence is CASSLQKRGGLLLNTGELFF. The CDR3 DNA reads as TGTGCCAGCAGCTTACAGAAGCGGGGGGGCTTACTGTTGAACACCGGGGAGCTGTTTTTT.

This clonotype was picked up many times. The chain joins TRBV4-1 to TRBJ2-7; possible D gene TRBD2, 6 bases. CDR3 size: 15 residues. Deletions cut 4 bases from V and 3 bases from J, with 16 bases between. Germline V gene sequence: CDR1 MGHRA, CDR2 YSYEKL. The CDR3 sequence: CASSRLDMEGYEQYF. Written as DNA, the CDR3 is TGCGCCAGCAGCCGACTGGACATGGAGGGCTACGAGCAGTACTTC.

The chain uses TRBV20-1 and TRBJ1-1; 7 nucleotides align to TRBD1. Germline V gives CDR1 DFQATT, CDR2 SNEGSKA (reference sequence). The V gene end was trimmed by 4 bases and the J gene end by 3 bases; junction bases not matched to a gene: 5. The CDR3 sequence is 13 residues long. CDR3 residues: CSATTGPYTEAFF. CDR3 in DNA: TGCAGTGCTACGACAGGGCCCTACACTGAAGCTTTCTTT.